This passage covers 9 T cell receptor beta chains from one sample sequenced in a study of response to subunit inactivated influenza vaccine. TCRdb passed the RT-PCR reads through MiXCR, listing each CDR3 protein once. The sample has hundreds of thousands of distinct CDR3 sequences; around 15% are singletons. The sample here was PBMCs from blood, taken less than 15 days before vaccination. These receptor sequences come from a man aged 45 to 65 who received an inactivated influenza vaccine.

The chain recombines TRBV4-3 with TRBJ2-3, with D perhaps matching TRBD1 or TRBD2 (5 bases each). V was pared by 1 base and J by 1 base, with 9 bases between. CDR3 length equals 15 residues. Looked up from germline, CDR1 is LGHNA and CDR2 is YSLEER. As DNA, the CDR3 is TGCGCCAGCAGCCAAGCCGGGACCGGCACAGATACGCAGTATTTT. As protein: CASSQAGTGTDTQYF.

V and J are TRBV18 and TRBJ1-1; D unresolved. The germline gives CDR1 KGHSH, CDR2 LQKENI. V lost 3 bases and J 0 bases, leaving 8 bases between the germline ends. The CDR3 is made up of 14 amino acids. CDR3: CASSPGLLNTEAFF. Written as DNA, the CDR3 is TGTGCCAGCTCACCTGGACTCTTGAACACTGAAGCTTTCTTT.

The sample holds a few counts of this clonotype. The CDR3 loop reads CASSHNMGGDYNEQFF. The CDR3 region has the DNA TGCGCCAGCAGTCATAACATGGGTGGGGACTACAATGAGCAGTTCTTC. The chain employs TRBV5-1 and TRBJ2-1; D call uncertain. Trimming shortened V by 5 bases and J by 3 bases, and 18 bases separated the two germline ends. The germline CDR1 and CDR2 sequences are SGHRS and YFSETQ. This CDR3 contains 16 residues.

The rearrangement uses TRBV20-1 and TRBJ2-7; tentative D call: TRBD2 (6 bases). Trimming pared 5 bases from V and 4 bases from J, leaving 12 bases between. Looked up from germline, CDR1 is DFQATT and CDR2 is SNEGSKA (reference sequence). CDR3 length equals 12 residues. CDR3 protein: CSAPLGGYEQYF. CDR3 nucleotides: TGCAGTGCTCCTCTGGGAGGATACGAGCAGTACTTC.

This clonotype was counted only a few times. V usage is TRBV4-2 and J usage is TRBJ1-3; 7 nucleotides agree with TRBD1. With V trimmed by 0 bases and J by 0 bases, 5 bases remained unmatched. This CDR3 comprises 17 residues. From germline, CDR1 is LGHNA and CDR2 YNFKEQ. CDR3 DNA: TGTGCCAGCAGCCAAGAGGCGGCAGGGGGCTCTGGAAACACCATATATTTT. Translation gives CASSQEAAGGSGNTIYF.

The table lists this clonotype with a few counts. The chain uses TRBV3-1 and TRBJ2-5, with a weak D call TRBD2 (6 bases). The germline V gene encodes CDR1 LGHDT and CDR2 YNNKEL (reference sequence). The CDR3 spans 17 residues. The V end was cut by 0 bases, the J end by 2 bases, with 16 bases between. The CDR3 sequence: CASSQDLGGPAQETQYF. CDR3 DNA: TGTGCCAGCAGCCAAGATCTGGGGGGACCCGCGCAAGAGACCCAGTACTTC.

This clonotype was seen a few times. CDR3 bases: TGTGCCAGTAAGGACCCCTGGGGCTACACCTTC. Protein product: CASKDPWGYTF. This chain uses TRBV19 with TRBJ1-2; D is undetermined. The CDR3 runs 11 residues. V was clipped by 7 bases and J by 8 bases, with 11 bases between them. Germline assignment: CDR1 LNHDA and CDR2 SQIVND (reference sequence).

This clonotype was found a few times. The J gene is TRBJ2-1, the V gene TRBV20-1; no reliable D call. The CDR3 spans 17 residues. Trimming stripped 0 bases from V and 0 bases from J, with 15 bases between. CDR1 and CDR2 from the germline V gene are DFQATT and SNEGSKA (reference sequence). Here the CDR3 DNA reads TGCAGTGCTAGAGATGCAGTCCCTTCAAGCTCCTACAATGAGCAGTTCTTC. This translates into CSARDAVPSSSYNEQFF.

The CDR3 region has the DNA TGTGCCAGCAGTTTGCGGAAGGGAAATCAGCCCCAGCATTTT. It translates to CASSLRKGNQPQHF. The chain couples TRBV27 to TRBJ1-5; no reliable D call. Deletions cut 3 bases from V and 4 bases from J, with 10 bases between. The length of the CDR3 is 14 residues. Germline V lookup: CDR1 MNHEY, CDR2 SMNVEV (reference sequence).